The rows below give T cell receptor beta chains drawn from one sample of a study of cytomegalovirus exposure and HLA in healthy donors. Data came from immunoSEQ multiplex PCR; TCRdb stores just in-frame clones and leaves some out. The sample carries approximately 59,000 clones, 70% to 80% recorded once. The sequenced sample was PBMCs. The receptor source for this set is a girl aged 5 to 17 in good health and CMV-seropositive. Each CDR3 is given with its conserved first and last residue. The order of the fields is J gene, V gene, clone size, D gene, CDR3 protein, CDR3 DNA. A D gene is named only where the DNA matches it firmly. A clone size is listed for some rows: how often the clone was seen (once, few, many), or a class if it is expanded.

j_call: TRBJ2-7; v_call: TRBV19; clone_size: -; d_call: -; cdr3_aa: CASSIARGYEQYF; cdr3_nt: TGTGCCAGTAGTATTGCCAGGGGCTACGAGCAGTACTTC
j_call: TRBJ2-7; v_call: TRBV19; clone_size: few; d_call: -; cdr3_aa: CASSTDSRSYEQYF; cdr3_nt: TGTGCCAGTAGTACGGACAGCAGATCCTACGAGCAGTACTTC
j_call: TRBJ1-1; v_call: TRBV7-2; clone_size: few; d_call: -; cdr3_aa: CASSFGGNLKAFF; cdr3_nt: TGTGCCAGCAGCTTTGGGGGCAACCTCAAAGCTTTCTTT
j_call: TRBJ2-7; v_call: TRBV27; clone_size: few; d_call: -; cdr3_aa: CASSPPSSYEQYF; cdr3_nt: TGTGCCAGCAGTCCCCCGTCCTCCTACGAGCAGTACTTC
j_call: TRBJ1-4; v_call: TRBV25-1; clone_size: -; d_call: -; cdr3_aa: CASSGGRVTNEKLFF; cdr3_nt: TGTGCCAGCAGTGGGGGGAGGGTCACTAATGAAAAACTGTTTTTT
j_call: TRBJ1-2; v_call: TRBV5-1; clone_size: -; d_call: TRBD1; cdr3_aa: CASTRDRGYGYTF; cdr3_nt: TGCGCCAGCACCCGGGACAGGGGGTATGGCTACACCTTC
j_call: TRBJ1-5; v_call: TRBV27; clone_size: -; d_call: -; cdr3_aa: CASSLLTGYQPQHF; cdr3_nt: TGTGCCAGCAGTTTACTCACAGGTTATCAGCCCCAGCATTTT
j_call: TRBJ1-4; v_call: TRBV6-4; clone_size: -; d_call: TRBD1; cdr3_aa: CASSDGQGTEKLFF; cdr3_nt: TGTGCCAGCAGTGACGGACAGGGCACCGAAAAACTGTTTTTT
j_call: TRBJ2-6; v_call: TRBV13; clone_size: -; d_call: TRBD1; cdr3_aa: CASSFIPDRSSGANVLTF; cdr3_nt: TGTGCCAGCAGCTTCATACCGGACAGGAGCTCTGGGGCCAACGTCCTGACTTTC
j_call: TRBJ2-7; v_call: TRBV7-9; clone_size: once; d_call: TRBD1; cdr3_aa: CASSPQQGSSYEQYF; cdr3_nt: TGTGCCAGCAGCCCGCAACAGGGGAGCTCCTACGAGCAGTACTTC
j_call: TRBJ1-1; v_call: TRBV7-2; clone_size: -; d_call: -; cdr3_aa: CASSPHRDREAFF; cdr3_nt: TGTGCCAGCAGCCCCCACAGGGATCGGGAAGCTTTCTTT
j_call: TRBJ2-2; v_call: TRBV7-7; clone_size: -; d_call: TRBD1; cdr3_aa: CASSLPGQGETGELFF; cdr3_nt: TGTGCCAGCAGCTTACCCGGACAGGGAGAGACCGGGGAGCTGTTTTTT
j_call: TRBJ2-1; v_call: TRBV30; clone_size: -; d_call: TRBD2; cdr3_aa: CASEAGGVYNEQFF; cdr3_nt: TGTGCCTCCGAGGCGGGAGGCGTATACAATGAGCAGTTCTTC
j_call: TRBJ2-3; v_call: TRBV4-3; clone_size: -; d_call: -; cdr3_aa: CASSTSGRETDTQYF; cdr3_nt: TGCGCCAGCAGCACATCGGGACGGGAGACAGATACGCAGTATTTT
j_call: TRBJ2-7; v_call: TRBV6-4; clone_size: once; d_call: TRBD2; cdr3_aa: CASTGGTRAYEQYF; cdr3_nt: TGTGCCAGCACCGGGGGGACGCGCGCCTACGAGCAGTACTTC
j_call: TRBJ2-7; v_call: TRBV4-1; clone_size: -; d_call: TRBD2; cdr3_aa: CASSQVSNSGLAGYEQYF; cdr3_nt: TGCGCCAGCAGCCAAGTTTCAAACTCGGGACTAGCTGGCTACGAGCAGTACTTC
j_call: TRBJ2-2; v_call: TRBV6-5; clone_size: -; d_call: TRBD2; cdr3_aa: CASSYWRGRITGELFF; cdr3_nt: TGTGCCAGCAGTTACTGGCGGGGGAGGATCACCGGGGAGCTGTTTTTT
j_call: TRBJ2-7; v_call: TRBV6-4; clone_size: -; d_call: -; cdr3_aa: CASREVTEKFSYEQYF; cdr3_nt: TGTGCCAGCAGGGAGGTTACTGAAAAGTTCTCCTACGAGCAGTACTTC
j_call: TRBJ2-7; v_call: TRBV6-1; clone_size: few; d_call: -; cdr3_aa: CASGGVRYEQYF; cdr3_nt: TGTGCCAGCGGAGGGGTCCGGTACGAGCAGTACTTC
j_call: TRBJ1-5; v_call: TRBV7-2; clone_size: -; d_call: -; cdr3_aa: CASAGVDQPQHF; cdr3_nt: TGTGCCAGCGCGGGCGTCGATCAGCCCCAGCATTTT
j_call: TRBJ2-7; v_call: TRBV28; clone_size: -; d_call: TRBD1; cdr3_aa: CASSSTDRGLYEQYF; cdr3_nt: TGTGCCAGCAGTTCTACGGACAGGGGGCTCTACGAGCAGTACTTC
j_call: TRBJ2-7; v_call: TRBV11-1; clone_size: -; d_call: TRBD2; cdr3_aa: CASSLLGGGPEQYF; cdr3_nt: TGTGCCAGCAGCTTACTTGGCGGGGGACCTGAGCAGTACTTC
j_call: TRBJ1-2; v_call: TRBV27; clone_size: -; d_call: -; cdr3_aa: CASSPRGANYGYTF; cdr3_nt: TGTGCCAGCAGTCCCAGGGGCGCTAACTATGGCTACACCTTC
j_call: TRBJ2-3; v_call: TRBV29-1; clone_size: -; d_call: -; cdr3_aa: CSARSTGNTQYF; cdr3_nt: TGCAGCGCCCGATCGACAGGCAATACGCAGTATTTT
j_call: TRBJ2-7; v_call: TRBV4-2; clone_size: -; d_call: -; cdr3_aa: CASSQDWTESSYEQYF; cdr3_nt: TGTGCCAGCAGCCAAGATTGGACAGAGAGCTCCTACGAGCAGTACTTC
j_call: TRBJ2-2; v_call: TRBV2; clone_size: few; d_call: -; cdr3_aa: CASSKGDTGELFF; cdr3_nt: TGTGCCAGCAGTAAAGGAGACACCGGGGAGCTGTTTTTT
j_call: TRBJ2-1; v_call: TRBV30; clone_size: -; d_call: TRBD2; cdr3_aa: CAWSDGTSGNNEQFF; cdr3_nt: TGTGCCTGGAGTGACGGGACTAGCGGAAACAATGAGCAGTTCTTC
j_call: TRBJ1-4; v_call: TRBV6-5; clone_size: few; d_call: TRBD1; cdr3_aa: CASRPGQSNEKLFF; cdr3_nt: TGTGCCAGCAGACCGGGACAGTCTAATGAAAAACTGTTTTTT